Given below is one T cell receptor (beta chain) in context. Its antigen is still unknown. The data derive from a study of shared clonotypes between healthy human individuals. Study-level results: Against clonotypes common to all four donors, non-shared ones had lower generation probabilities. Several donors held around 5% of naive CD4 clonotypes in common.

V trimming: 4 bases; J trimming: 1 base; junction bases outside the gene matches: 4. The length of the CDR3 is 15 residues. CDR1 and CDR2 from the germline V gene are SGHNT and YYREEE (reference sequence). Method: immunoSEQ multiplex PCR; TCRdb's copy keeps in-frame clones and lacks some. The table includes under 750,000 clones, just under 75% detected once. Donors, healthy HIV-negative adults, lacked recent acute infections or vaccinations. The sequence derives from a woman aged 25 to 39 in good health. Sequenced sample: memory CD4+ T cells sorted from blood. The subset was: CD45RA-negative fraction. The rearrangement links TRBV5-4 to TRBJ2-3; 9 bases align to TRBD1. CDR3 region: CASSPDRGGTDTQYF. CDR3 DNA sequence: TGTGCCAGCAGCCCTGACAGGGGGGGCACAGATACGCAGTATTTT. The entire variable domain, with the rest obtained from reference TRBV5-4 and TRBJ2-3, is as follows: ETGVTQSPTHLIKTRGQQVTLRCSSQSGHNTVSWYQQALGQGPQFIFQYYREEENGRGNFPPRFSGLQFPNYSSELNVNALELDDSALYLCASSPDRGGTDTQYFGPGTRLTVL.